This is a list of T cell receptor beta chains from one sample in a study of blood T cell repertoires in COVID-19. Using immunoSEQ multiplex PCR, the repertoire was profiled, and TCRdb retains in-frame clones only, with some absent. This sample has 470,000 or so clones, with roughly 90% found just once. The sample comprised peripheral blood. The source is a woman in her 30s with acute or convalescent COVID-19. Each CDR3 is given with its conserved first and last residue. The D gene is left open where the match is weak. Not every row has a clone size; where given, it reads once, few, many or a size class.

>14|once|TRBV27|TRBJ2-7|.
TGTGCCAGCAGTTTGACTGGCTTAACCTACGAGCAGTACTTC
CASSLTGLTYEQYF
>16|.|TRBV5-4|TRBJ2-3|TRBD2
TGTGCCAGCAGCTCGGTCCGGGGGGGCTCGGCAGATACGCAGTATTTT
CASSSVRGGSADTQYF
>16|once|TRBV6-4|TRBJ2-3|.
TGTGCCAGCAGTGCCAGGGCAGCGGGTCCCACAGATACGCAGTATTTT
CASSARAAGPTDTQYF
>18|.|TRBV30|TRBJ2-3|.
TGTGCCTGGAGCCCTTTCGTGGGGGGTCTTCACTTCACAGATACGCAGTATTTT
CAWSPFVGGLHFTDTQYF
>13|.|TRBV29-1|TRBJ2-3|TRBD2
TGCAGCTTAATAGCGGGGGGGAGAGATACGCAGTATTTT
CSLIAGGRDTQYF
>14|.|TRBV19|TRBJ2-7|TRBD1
TGTGCCAGCAGGGACAGGGGCAATAGCTACGAGCAGTACTTC
CASRDRGNSYEQYF
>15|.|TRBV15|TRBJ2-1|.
TGTGCCACCAGCAGAGATCTTGGGACTGCCAATGAGCAGTTCTTC
CATSRDLGTANEQFF
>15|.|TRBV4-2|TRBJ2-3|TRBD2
TGTGCCAGCAGCCCCCCCGGTAGCGGGACAGATACGCAGTATTTT
CASSPPGSGTDTQYF
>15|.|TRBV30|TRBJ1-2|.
TGTGCCTGGAGCGTTACGATCGGGAGTAGGAAAGGCTACACCTTC
CAWSVTIGSRKGYTF
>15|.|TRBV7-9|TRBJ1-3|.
TGTGCCAGCAGCTCACCCCCTACGGTGGGAAACACCATATATTTT
CASSSPPTVGNTIYF
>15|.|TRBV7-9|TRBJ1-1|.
TGTGCCAGCAGCTCTGGCCTGCTCTTGAACACTGAAGCTTTCTTT
CASSSGLLLNTEAFF
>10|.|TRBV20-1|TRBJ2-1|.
TGCAGTGCTAGCAGTAATGAGCAGTTCTTC
CSASSNEQFF
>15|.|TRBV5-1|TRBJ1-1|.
TGCGCCAGCAGCACCGAGGGGGGGAGAACAACTGAAGCTTTCTTT
CASSTEGGRTTEAFF
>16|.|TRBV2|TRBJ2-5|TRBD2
TGTGCCAGCAAAGGACTAGCGGGGACCGGAGTAGAGACCCAGTACTTC
CASKGLAGTGVETQYF
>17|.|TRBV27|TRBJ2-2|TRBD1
TGTGCCAGCAGTTCCCCCCTGGGACAGGCGGGCACCGGGGAGCTGTTTTTT
CASSSPLGQAGTGELFF
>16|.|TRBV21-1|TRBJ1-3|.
TGTGCCAGCAGCAATTTCAGGGCCCCCACTGGAAACACCATATATTTT
CASSNFRAPTGNTIYF
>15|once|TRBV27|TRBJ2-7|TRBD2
TGTGCCAGCAGCTCCCCTGGGGGGGGCTCCTACGAGCAGTACTTC
CASSSPGGGSYEQYF
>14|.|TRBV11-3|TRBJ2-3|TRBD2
TGTGCCAGCAGCTTAGGACTAGCGACAGATACGCAGTATTTT
CASSLGLATDTQYF
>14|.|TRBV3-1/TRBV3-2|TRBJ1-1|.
TGTGCCAGCAGCCCTCCACAGGGCTGGACTGAAGCTTTCTTT
CASSPPQGWTEAFF
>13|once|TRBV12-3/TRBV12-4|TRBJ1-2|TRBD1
TGTGCCAGCAGTGCCCCCAGGGGGCATGGCTACACCTTC
CASSAPRGHGYTF
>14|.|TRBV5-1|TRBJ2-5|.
TGCGCCAGCAGCTTGGGAGACAGAAAAGAGACCCAGTACTTC
CASSLGDRKETQYF
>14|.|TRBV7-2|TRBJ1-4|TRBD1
TGTGCCAGCAGCTTAGGAGACAGGGATGAAAAACTGTTTTTT
CASSLGDRDEKLFF
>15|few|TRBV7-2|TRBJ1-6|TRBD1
TGTGCCAGCAGCTTAGGACAGGGGTACAGGGCACCCCTCCACTTT
CASSLGQGYRAPLHF
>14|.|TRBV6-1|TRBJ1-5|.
TGTGCCAGCAGTGAAACGGCAGGGTTCCAGCCCCAGCATTTT
CASSETAGFQPQHF
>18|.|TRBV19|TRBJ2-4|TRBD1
TGTGCCACCAAAACCTCAAACAGGGGCCTTAAGGCCAAAAACATTCAGTACTTC
CATKTSNRGLKAKNIQYF
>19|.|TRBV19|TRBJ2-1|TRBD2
TGTGCCAGTAGTGTCTCCCGACTAGCGGGGATGAGCTCCTACAATGAGCAGTTCTTC
CASSVSRLAGMSSYNEQFF
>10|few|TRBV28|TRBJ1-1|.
TGTGCCAGTCAGGGCACTGAAGCTTTCTTT
CASQGTEAFF
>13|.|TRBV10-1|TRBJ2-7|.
TGCGCCAGCAGTGAGTCCCTCCGGGACGAGCAGTACTTC
CASSESLRDEQYF
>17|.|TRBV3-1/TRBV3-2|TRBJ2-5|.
TGTGCCAGCAGCCAATTCGAGGGGGTCCGATCTCAAGAGACCCAGTACTTC
CASSQFEGVRSQETQYF
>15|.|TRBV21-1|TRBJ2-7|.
TGTGCCAGCAGCATCTACCCGGGACAGGGTAGTATACAGTACTTC
CASSIYPGQGSIQYF
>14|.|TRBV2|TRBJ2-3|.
TGTGCCAGCAGTGGCGGAGGGTTTCAAGATACGCAGTATTTT
CASSGGGFQDTQYF
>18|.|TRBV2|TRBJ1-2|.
TGTGCCAGCAGATCTAGGGCCGGAGGAGGCGGAAACCATTATGGCTACACCTTC
CASRSRAGGGGNHYGYTF
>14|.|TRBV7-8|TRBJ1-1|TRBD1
TGTGCCAGCAGCTTGACAGGGGGTAACACTGAAGCTTTCTTT
CASSLTGGNTEAFF